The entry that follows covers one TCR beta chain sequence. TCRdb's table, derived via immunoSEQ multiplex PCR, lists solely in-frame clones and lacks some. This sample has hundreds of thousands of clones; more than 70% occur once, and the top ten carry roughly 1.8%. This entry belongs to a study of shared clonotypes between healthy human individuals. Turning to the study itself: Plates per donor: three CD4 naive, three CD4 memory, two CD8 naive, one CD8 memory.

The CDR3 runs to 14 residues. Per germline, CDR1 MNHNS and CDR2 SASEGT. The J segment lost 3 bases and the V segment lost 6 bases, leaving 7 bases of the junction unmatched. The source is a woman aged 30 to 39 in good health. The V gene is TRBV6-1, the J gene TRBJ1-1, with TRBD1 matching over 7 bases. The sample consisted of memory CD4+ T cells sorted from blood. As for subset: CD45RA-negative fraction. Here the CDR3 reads CASSQGGKHTEAFF. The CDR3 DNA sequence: TGTGCCAGCAGCCAGGGGGGGAAACACACTGAAGCTTTCTTT.